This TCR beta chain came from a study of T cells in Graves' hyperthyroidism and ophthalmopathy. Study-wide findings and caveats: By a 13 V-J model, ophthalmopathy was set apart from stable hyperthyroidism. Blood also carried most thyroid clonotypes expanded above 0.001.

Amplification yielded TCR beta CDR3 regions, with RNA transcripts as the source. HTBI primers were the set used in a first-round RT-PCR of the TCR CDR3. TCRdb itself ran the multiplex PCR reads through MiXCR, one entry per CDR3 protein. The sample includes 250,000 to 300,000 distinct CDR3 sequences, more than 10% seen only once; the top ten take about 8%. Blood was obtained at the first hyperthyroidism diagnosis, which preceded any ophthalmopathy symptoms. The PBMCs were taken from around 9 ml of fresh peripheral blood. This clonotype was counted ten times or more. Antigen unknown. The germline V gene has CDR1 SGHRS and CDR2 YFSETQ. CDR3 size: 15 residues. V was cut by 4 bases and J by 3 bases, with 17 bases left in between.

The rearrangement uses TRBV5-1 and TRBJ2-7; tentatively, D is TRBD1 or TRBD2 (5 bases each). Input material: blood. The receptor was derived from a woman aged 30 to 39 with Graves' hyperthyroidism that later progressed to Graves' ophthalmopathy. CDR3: CASSPQSGQDYEQYF. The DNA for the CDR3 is TGCGCCAGCAGCCCGCAGTCGGGGCAGGACTACGAGCAGTACTTC.